A selection of T cell receptor beta chains follows, all from one sample in a study of radiation and T cells in renal cell carcinoma. The assay was immunoSEQ multiplex PCR, and TCRdb's table has in-frame clones only and misses some. The sample yields 150,000 or so clones, 88% seen once. The material was blood, obtained from a patient whose treatment included radiotherapy and nephrectomy. These receptors were obtained from a woman in her 70s with renal cell carcinoma. The CDR3 runs from the conserved cysteine through the conserved F or W. The D gene is left open where the match is weak. Some rows have no size entry. The others give once, few or many, or a class for an expanded clone.

TRBV6-1	TRBJ2-1	NA	TRBD1	TGTGCCAGCCGAGGACAGGGCGGCGATGAGCAGTTCTTC	CASRGQGGDEQFF
TRBV5-6	TRBJ1-1	NA	NA	TGTGCCAGCAGCTTAGGGCAGAGCGAAGCTTTCTTT	CASSLGQSEAFF
TRBV28	TRBJ1-2	NA	NA	TGTGCCAGCAGCCGAGGGACTGTAGTTTCTTCCTACACCTTC	CASSRGTVVSSYTF
TRBV6-1	TRBJ2-2	NA	NA	TGTGCCAGCAGGACGGTGAACACCGGGGAGCTGTTTTTT	CASRTVNTGELFF
TRBV7-9	TRBJ1-2	NA	NA	TGTGCCAGCAGCTTTGGGGACACCTATGGCTACACCTTC	CASSFGDTYGYTF
TRBV5-4	TRBJ2-2	NA	TRBD2	TGTGCCACCACCAGGCTAGCGGGGGGGAACACCGGGGAGCTGTTTTTT	CATTRLAGGNTGELFF
TRBV14	TRBJ1-6	NA	TRBD1	TGTGCCAGCAGTGACAGGGGGAATTCACCCCTCCACTTT	CASSDRGNSPLHF
TRBV5-1	TRBJ2-1	NA	TRBD2	TGCGCCAGCAGCTTGAAGGGACTAGCGGCCTCCTACAATGAGCAGTTCTTC	CASSLKGLAASYNEQFF
TRBV18	TRBJ2-5	NA	NA	TGTGCCAGCTCACCAGATCTAGTGGGTGAGACCCAGTACTTC	CASSPDLVGETQYF
TRBV5-6	TRBJ1-5	few	NA	TGTGCCAGCAGCCATGGACTAGGTGGACAGCCCCAGCATTTT	CASSHGLGGQPQHF
TRBV28	TRBJ2-1	many	NA	TGTGCCAGCAGTTCCCAAGTGGGGACCAATGAGCAGTTCTTC	CASSSQVGTNEQFF
TRBV19	TRBJ2-2	NA	TRBD1	TGTGCCAGTAAAGAGTACAGGGGTCGGGGCACCGGGGAGCTGTTTTTT	CASKEYRGRGTGELFF
TRBV6-5	TRBJ2-1	NA	TRBD2	TGTGCCAGCAGTTGGGGCCAGCGGGGGGGCCAGGGTGAGCAGTTCTTC	CASSWGQRGGQGEQFF
TRBV27	TRBJ1-6	NA	NA	TGTGCCAGCAGTTTAGAGGGGGGTTCCAGGGTGAATTCACCCCTCCACTTT	CASSLEGGSRVNSPLHF
TRBV2	TRBJ1-1	NA	TRBD1	TGTGCCAGTGGGGTAGGGGGCGCTTTCTTT	CASGVGGAFF
TRBV7-2	TRBJ1-4	NA	NA	TGTGCCAGCAGCTTTCTCGGACTGGGTGAAAAACTGTTTTTT	CASSFLGLGEKLFF
TRBV6-9	TRBJ2-7	NA	TRBD1	TGTGCCAGCAGTTATTGGGACAGAGGGGACCACCTCTACGAGCAGTACTTC	CASSYWDRGDHLYEQYF
TRBV9	TRBJ2-7	NA	NA	TGTGCCAGCAGCAAAGGAGGGATACACTCGAAGCAGTACTTC	CASSKGGIHSKQYF
TRBV6-5	TRBJ2-7	NA	NA	TGTGCCAGCAGTCCAAGGGGCCGTGGGTCCTACGAGCAGTACTTC	CASSPRGRGSYEQYF
TRBV10-1	TRBJ1-1	few	NA	TGCGCCAGCGGGAGACATCGGAAGAACACTGAAGCTTTCTTT	CASGRHRKNTEAFF
TRBV9	TRBJ2-3	NA	TRBD2	TGTGCCAGCAGCCTTAGCGGGGGGCCCGATTCGCCCACGCAGTATTTT	CASSLSGGPDSPTQYF
TRBV28	TRBJ1-3	NA	NA	TGTGCCAGCAGTTTGCAACAGGGTGGTAACACCATATATTTT	CASSLQQGGNTIYF
TRBV9	TRBJ1-1	NA	NA	TGTGCCTCACGGGGAGGTTGGAGGGACACTGAAGCTTTCTTT	CASRGGWRDTEAFF
TRBV7-8	TRBJ1-1	few	NA	TGTGCCAGCAGCTGGAGGTTGAACACTGAAGCTTTCTTT	CASSWRLNTEAFF
TRBV5-6	TRBJ2-2	NA	NA	TGTGCCAGCAGCTTGGTCGCAGGGACCGGGGAGCTGTTTTTT	CASSLVAGTGELFF
TRBV7-9	TRBJ2-1	once	NA	TGTGCCAGCAGCTTAGCTCCAGGTAGTAATGAGCAGTTCTTC	CASSLAPGSNEQFF
TRBV18	TRBJ1-1	NA	NA	TGTGCCAGCTCACCCAATGGGGATGAAGCTTTCTTT	CASSPNGDEAFF
TRBV2	TRBJ2-2	NA	NA	TGTGCCAGCGGTACCCCCGGGGAGCTGTTTTTT	CASGTPGELFF
TRBV5-4	TRBJ1-3	NA	NA	TGTGCCAGCAGCTTGGCCCGGGCCTCTGGAAACACCATATATTTT	CASSLARASGNTIYF
TRBV28	TRBJ2-5	NA	TRBD1	TGTGCCAGCAGTTCGACAGGGGTCGAACAAGAGACCCAGTACTTC	CASSSTGVEQETQYF
TRBV29-1	TRBJ1-2	NA	NA	TGCAGCGCCATGGGGGGAGACTATGGCTACACCTTC	CSAMGGDYGYTF
TRBV30	TRBJ1-5	NA	TRBD1	TGTGCCTGGAGGGACAGGGCCTTGGGTCAGCCCCAGCATTTT	CAWRDRALGQPQHF
TRBV28	TRBJ2-7	once	NA	TGTGCCAGCAGGTCCCTCTCAGGGTTGGTCTACGAGCAGTACTTC	CASRSLSGLVYEQYF
TRBV27	TRBJ1-2	NA	NA	TGTGCCAGCAGTTTAACCAGGAACTATGGCTACACCTTC	CASSLTRNYGYTF
TRBV7-6	TRBJ2-1	NA	TRBD1	TGTGCCAGCAGCTCGCAACCCGGGACAGGCGGTAATGAGCAGTTCTTC	CASSSQPGTGGNEQFF
TRBV30	TRBJ1-6	NA	TRBD1	TGTGCCTGGAGGCCCGACAGGGGGTCTTCACCCCTCCACTTT	CAWRPDRGSSPLHF
TRBV5-3	TRBJ2-1	NA	TRBD1	TGTGCCAGAAGCGTCGGGACAGGGACCTATGAGCAGTTCTTC	CARSVGTGTYEQFF
TRBV5-1	TRBJ1-2	few	NA	TGCGCCAGCAGCCGGGGAAGGAATGGCTACACCTTC	CASSRGRNGYTF
TRBV7-2	TRBJ1-3	NA	TRBD1	TGTGCCAGCAGCTCCTCACAGGGGGCTGGAAACACCATATATTTT	CASSSSQGAGNTIYF
TRBV10-2	TRBJ1-1	NA	NA	TGCGCCAGCAGTGGCCCCGGGGACGGTCGGAACACTGAAGCTTTCTTT	CASSGPGDGRNTEAFF
TRBV19	TRBJ2-7	NA	TRBD1	TGTGCCAGTAGTCTTCAGGGGGTTCTCTACGAGCAGTACTTC	CASSLQGVLYEQYF
TRBV5-1	TRBJ2-2	few	TRBD1	TGCGCCAGCAGTTACGGACAGGAAAGGCCGCAGTACACCGGGGAGCTGTTTTTT	CASSYGQERPQYTGELFF
TRBV2	TRBJ2-5	NA	NA	TGTGCCAGCAGTCGATCACGACAAGAGACCCAGTACTTC	CASSRSRQETQYF
TRBV21-1	TRBJ2-7	NA	NA	TGTGCCAGCAGCAGCTTTCTGAGCTCCTACGAGCAGTACTTC	CASSSFLSSYEQYF
TRBV7-3	TRBJ2-3	NA	NA	TGTGCCAGCAGCTTATCTGTGGGGGGGCCTGGAAATACGCAGTATTTT	CASSLSVGGPGNTQYF
TRBV28	TRBJ1-5	NA	NA	TGTGCCAGCAGGTCTATGGGACAAAGCAATCAGCCCCAGCATTTT	CASRSMGQSNQPQHF
TRBV30	TRBJ1-2	NA	NA	TGTGCCTGGGAGGACTTTAACTATGGCTACACCTTC	CAWEDFNYGYTF
TRBV6-4	TRBJ1-6	NA	NA	TGTGCCAGCAGTGACTCGGCGGGAAATTCACCCCTCCACTTT	CASSDSAGNSPLHF
TRBV7-8	TRBJ2-2	NA	NA	TGTGCCAGCAGCCCCGTCCCTGGGGGGCTAGCAGGCACCGGGGAGCTGTTTTTT	CASSPVPGGLAGTGELFF
TRBV5-4	TRBJ1-1	NA	NA	TGTGCCAGCAGCTTGGACGGGGGCGGCACTGAAGCTTTCTTT	CASSLDGGGTEAFF
TRBV21-1	TRBJ1-1	NA	NA	TGTGCCAGCAGCTCGGAAAGGTGGAGCATGAACACTGAAGCTTTCTTT	CASSSERWSMNTEAFF
TRBV5-4	TRBJ2-5	NA	NA	TGTGCCAGCAGCTTTCCAGGAGGGCAAGAGACCCAGTACTTC	CASSFPGGQETQYF
TRBV5-1	TRBJ2-7	NA	NA	TGCGCCAGCAGCCCAAGGACTGGAGCCTACGAGCAGTACTTC	CASSPRTGAYEQYF